This T cell receptor (beta chain) was documented in a study of human T cells and chemical hapten exposure. In TCRdb, the RACE reads were re-called with MiXCR into one record per CDR3 protein. The table records 40,000 or so distinct CDR3 sequences, over 9.5% of them present only once. As for time point: pre-sensitization, week 0. The treatment: therapeutic diphenylcyclopropenone sensitization with weekly scalp DPC. The CDR3 is 16 amino acids. Germline CDR1 is SGHNT and CDR2 is YENEEA. Trimming cost V 3 bases and J 4 bases; bases outside gene matches: 3. This specimen consisted of whole blood, obtained in connection with sensitization to the hapten diphenylcyclopropenone (DPC). The rearrangement joins TRBV11-3 to TRBJ2-1; 13 bases match TRBD2. This sequence was found in a young man with alopecia areata. Some clones in this sample may be carry-over from other donors' samples. Written as DNA, the CDR3 is TGTGCCAGCAGCTTGGGACTAGCGGGGACGTACAATGAGCAGTTCTTC. This gives the protein CASSLGLAGTYNEQFF.